This TCR beta chain emerged from a study of blood T cell repertoires in COVID-19. Study at large: The study drew acute and convalescent COVID-19 samples from the United States, Italy and Spain. Nucleic acid was either cDNA or gDNA, and it came from T cells, B-cell-depleted T cells, or PBMCs.

Per the original data handling: Nucleated cell number was recorded as an estimate derived from reference gene primer amplification. Assay: immunoSEQ multiplex PCR; the TCRdb copy retains only in-frame clones and omits some. V, J and clone size are taken as reported in that table, and D and trimming were inferred from the DNA itself. The repertoire consists of 55,000 to 90,000 clones, with about 89% occurring once and the leading ten covering around 13%. Trimming pared 3 bases from V and 6 bases from J, leaving 6 bases between. This CDR3 comprises 11 residues. This sequence joins TRBV12-3 or TRBV12-4 and TRBJ2-7, with D unclear. The TCR originated in a woman aged 55-69 years with acute or convalescent COVID-19. Material: peripheral blood. CDR3 nucleotides: TGTGCCAGCAGTTTTAGATCCGAGCAGTACTTC. Its protein is CASSFRSEQYF.